One sample yielded the 20 T cell receptor beta chains listed below, sequenced in a study of T cells in Graves' hyperthyroidism and ophthalmopathy. Researchers amplified the TCR beta CDR3 regions from RNA transcripts. HTBI primers were used for first-round RT-PCR of the TCR CDR3. TCRdb independently ran MiXCR on the multiplex PCR reads; one entry per CDR3 protein. The sample lists some 510,000 distinct CDR3 sequences, 20% to 25% seen once, with around 27% in the top ten. Sequenced input: blood. The source is a man aged 18 to 30 with Graves' hyperthyroidism.

This clonotype was detected ten times or more. This rearrangement joins TRBV7-8 to TRBJ1-1; possible D gene TRBD1, 6 bases. V was trimmed by 5 bases and J by 7 bases, leaving 14 bases between them. CDR1 and CDR2 (germline): SGHVS, FQNEAQ. The CDR3 has 13 amino acids. The CDR3 sequence is CASSPRTASEAFF. CDR3 nucleotide sequence: TGTGCCAGCAGCCCTAGGACAGCCAGTGAAGCTTTCTTT.

The chain links TRBV12-3 or TRBV12-4 to TRBJ2-6; D remains unclear. The CDR3 is 15 residues long. V was trimmed by 2 bases and J by 0 bases, leaving 5 bases between them. The CDR3 region has the DNA TGTGCCAGCAGTTTATTGTTCTCTGGGGCCAACGTCCTGACTTTC. It encodes CASSLLFSGANVLTF.

The chain employs TRBV6-5 and TRBJ1-3; 7 bases map to TRBD1. Germline CDR1 MNHEY, CDR2 SVGAGI. The CDR3 has 15 residues. Trimming at V came to 2 bases and at J to 5 bases, leaving 6 bases not matched to a gene. CDR3: CASSYRGLGRNTIYF. The CDR3 DNA follows: TGTGCCAGCAGTTACAGGGGGCTGGGGAGAAACACCATATATTTT.

This clonotype was observed many times. The chain links TRBV27 to TRBJ1-1; 8 bases match TRBD1. The CDR3 sequence is 13 residues long. Germline assignment: CDR1 MNHEY and CDR2 SMNVEV (reference sequence). With V trimmed by 6 bases and J by 3 bases, 3 bases remained unmatched. The CDR3 nucleotides are TGTGCCAGCAGCCCAGGGGGCCACACTGAAGCTTTCTTT. It specifies CASSPGGHTEAFF.

The sample holds many counts of this clonotype. The genes are TRBV6-5 and TRBJ1-2; weak D call: TRBD1 (6 bases). The ends were cut back, 6 bases at V and 2 bases at J, with 16 bases in the middle. The germline CDR1 and CDR2 sequences are MNHEY and SVGAGI. CDR3 length: 15 amino acids. The chain's CDR3 is CASSLGGSGNYGYTF. CDR3 DNA sequence: TGTGCCAGCAGCTTAGGGGGGTCTGGAAACTATGGCTACACCTTC.

The chain carries TRBV6-2 or TRBV6-3 and TRBJ1-5, with 7 bases identical to TRBD1. The germline V gene has CDR1 MNHEY and CDR2 SVGEGT. The J segment lost 5 bases and the V segment lost 0 bases, leaving 7 bases of the junction unmatched. This CDR3 is built from 16 residues. The CDR3 region has the DNA TGTGCCAGCAGTTACTCGTCTACAGGGGACGATCAGCCCCAGCATTTT. Its translation: CASSYSSTGDDQPQHF.

This clonotype was detected ten times or more. The chain employs TRBV15 and TRBJ1-1, with D unclear. With 1 base removed from V and 1 base from J, the gap between germline ends came to 10 bases. The CDR3 spans 15 residues. Germline CDR1 is LNHNV and CDR2 is YYDKDF (reference sequence). The CDR3 nucleotides are TGTGCCACCAGCAGAGTAGTTGAGGGGAACACTGAAGCTTTCTTT. This codes for CATSRVVEGNTEAFF.

This clonotype was detected many times. The rearrangement uses TRBV29-1 and TRBJ1-2, with 9 positions matching TRBD1. CDR1 is SQVTM, CDR2 ANQGSEA, per germline. The CDR3 spans 11 residues. Trimming at V came to 7 bases and at J to 5 bases, leaving 2 bases not matched to a gene. CDR3 protein: CSGTGDYGYTF. The CDR3 nucleotides read TGCAGCGGGACAGGGGATTATGGCTACACCTTC.

The V gene is TRBV7-9, the J gene TRBJ2-2; D is uncertain. This CDR3 has 10 residues. CDR1 is SEHNR and CDR2 is FQNEAQ in the germline V gene (reference sequence). The CDR3 DNA is TGTGCTAGCCGATTCGGGGAGCTGTTTTTT. Translation gives CASRFGELFF.

The chain has TRBV6-1 and TRBJ1-2; perhaps TRBD1 as D (5 bases). This CDR3 is built from 15 residues. V was pared by 3 bases and J by 0 bases, with 11 bases between. Per the germline V gene, CDR1 is MNHNS and CDR2 is SASEGT. The CDR3 reads CASSDPTGANYGYTF. The DNA of the CDR3 is TGTGCCAGCAGTGACCCCACAGGTGCTAACTATGGCTACACCTTC.

This clonotype came up many times. The rearrangement joins TRBV12-3 or TRBV12-4 to TRBJ2-2; D remains unclear. This CDR3 region has 16 residues. The V end was cut by 4 bases, the J end by 5 bases, with 17 bases between. CDR3 nucleotides: TGTGCCAGCAGTTATCGAGTGGCGGACCCAACCGGGGAGCTGTTTTTT. This codes for CASSYRVADPTGELFF.

The chain is built from TRBV13 and TRBJ2-7; the match to TRBD1 covers 7 bases. Germline V gives CDR1 PRHDT, CDR2 FYEKMQ (reference sequence). The CDR3 sequence is 16 residues long. V lost 5 bases, J lost 4 bases, and 14 bases stayed unmatched. CDR3 residues: CASSPKGQRPPYEQYF. CDR3 DNA: TGTGCCAGCAGCCCGAAGGGACAGAGACCGCCGTACGAGCAGTACTTC.

This clonotype was seen only a few times. V usage is TRBV18 and J usage is TRBJ2-5; TRBD2 agrees at 12 bases. The CDR3 has 16 residues. V shed 0 bases, J shed 2 bases, and the junction held 1 base outside the gene matches. Germline V gene data show CDR1 as KGHSH and CDR2 as LQKENI. The CDR3 region is CASSPPTSGRQETQYF. In DNA form, the CDR3 reads TGTGCCAGCTCACCACCCACTAGCGGGAGGCAAGAGACCCAGTACTTC.

The table lists this clonotype with many counts. This chain joins TRBV5-1 and TRBJ2-2; D is undetermined. Germline CDR1 and CDR2: SGHRS and YFSETQ. V shed 5 bases and J shed 4 bases, with 15 bases lying between them. CDR3 length: 15 residues. The chain's CDR3 is CASSLQTKTTGELFF. The DNA for the CDR3 is TGCGCCAGCAGTCTCCAGACCAAGACCACCGGGGAGCTGTTTTTT.

Comments on this clonotype: This clone may be a read error of a much larger clone one base away. The rearrangement uses TRBV6-1 and TRBJ1-1, with TRBD1 identical over 7 bases. The CDR3 is 13 residues long. Germline V gives CDR1 MNHNS, CDR2 SASEGT. With V trimmed by 11 bases and J by 10 bases, 16 bases remained unmatched. The CDR3 DNA sequence: TGTGCCTCCAAAGGACAGGCGCCGGTGGTAGCTTTCTTT. Protein product: CASKGQAPVVAFF.

As concerns this clonotype: This sequence may be a read error, since a much larger clone differs from it by one base. The chain employs TRBV20-1 and TRBJ2-7, with D perhaps matching TRBD1 (7 bases). V was clipped by 1 base and J by 12 bases, with 19 bases between them. The CDR3 extends over 13 amino acids. Germline V gene data show CDR1 as DFQATT and CDR2 as SNEGSKA (reference sequence). Written as DNA, the CDR3 is TGCAGTGCTAGAGGGGGGACAGCGGGCGCGCTGTACTTC. It is translated as CSARGGTAGALYF.

The table lists this clonotype with many counts. The V gene is TRBV7-8, the J gene TRBJ1-5; the D is unclear. The CDR3 runs 14 residues. CDR1 is SGHVS, CDR2 FQNEAQ, per germline. V was shortened by 2 bases and J by 5 bases, with 10 bases between the two germline ends. The CDR3 sequence: CASSLLYGDQPQHF. The CDR3 DNA reads TGTGCCAGCAGCTTACTGTATGGAGATCAGCCCCAGCATTTT. Together with reference TRBV7-8 and TRBJ1-5, the CDR3 gives the full variable domain: GAGVSQSPRYKVAKRGQDVALRCDPISGHVSLFWYQQALGQGPEFLTYFQNEAQLDKSGLPSDRFFAERPEGSVSTLKIQRTQQEDSAVYLCASSLLYGDQPQHFGDGTRLSIL.

This clonotype was seen ten or more times. The chain carries TRBV20-1 and TRBJ2-5; D tentatively fits TRBD1 or TRBD2 (5 bases each). Trimming cost V 5 bases and J 5 bases, with 21 bases left between them. CDR3 length: 15 residues. Germline V lookup: CDR1 DFQATT, CDR2 SNEGSKA (reference sequence). CDR3 in DNA: TGCAGTGCTTATGGACCGGGGCTCGCAAGGGAGACCCAGTACTTC. Translating gives CSAYGPGLARETQYF.

This clonotype showed up many times. This chain uses TRBV6-1 with TRBJ2-5, with TRBD1 matching over 7 bases. V shed 5 bases and J 2 bases; nucleotides not matched to a gene: 17. The CDR3 consists of 18 residues. Germline V CDR1 and CDR2: MNHNS, SASEGT. The CDR3 sequence: CASSLGPTGTETQETQYF. In DNA, the CDR3 is TGTGCCAGCAGTCTTGGGCCCACCGGGACAGAAACACAAGAGACCCAGTACTTC.

The genes are TRBV10-3 and TRBJ1-2; 10 bases map to TRBD1. Losses at the gene ends were 6 bases for V and 5 bases for J; bases not matched to a gene: 3. Germline lookup yields CDR1 ENHRY and CDR2 SYGVKD. There are 13 residues in the CDR3. The CDR3 spells CAISAGQGYGYTF. CDR3 sequence (DNA): TGTGCCATCAGCGCGGGACAGGGGTATGGCTACACCTTC.